This T cell receptor (beta chain) is from a study of identical twins' blood T cells. Study findings and constraints: Top TCRbeta clonotypes were shared more with twin than unrelated donors.

Trimming removed 3 bases from V and 13 bases from J; junction bases left unmatched: 3. CDR3 length equals 11 residues. TCRdb redid the calling of the 5' RACE reads with MiXCR, one entry per CDR3 protein. The sample has around 380,000 distinct CDR3 sequences; roughly 31% are singletons. The three twin pairs were reared together, likely meeting the same infections. The sample holds a few counts of this clonotype. Its antigen is unknown. Sequencing input: PBMCs. J is TRBJ2-5 and V is TRBV12-3 or TRBV12-4, with 9 bases aligning to TRBD2. The sequence was obtained from a woman aged 18 to 55 in good health. The CDR3 region has the DNA TGTGCCAGCAGTTTCGGGACTAGCCCGTACTTC. This codes for CASSFGTSPYF.